One sample yielded the 17 T cell receptor beta chains listed below, sequenced in a study of OX40 agonist ivuxolimab in advanced cancers. TCRdb's table, derived via immunoSEQ multiplex PCR, lists solely in-frame clones and lacks some. The table has some 72,000 clones, 85% to 95% seen once; the top ten hold approximately 11%. The starting material was CD4+ or CD8+ T cells sorted from blood, obtained in a trial of the OX40 agonist ivuxolimab. The receptors shown here come from an adult with an advanced solid tumor such as melanoma, head and neck, liver or kidney cancer.

The chain combines TRBV7-8 with TRBJ2-1; D gene ambiguous. The V gene's germline CDR1 is SGHVS and CDR2 FQNEAQ. V was shortened by 1 base and J by 0 bases, with 7 bases between the two germline ends. The CDR3 loop spans 15 amino acids. The CDR3 region is CASSLELSSYNEQFF. The CDR3 DNA reads TGTGCCAGCAGCTTAGAGTTGAGCTCCTACAATGAGCAGTTCTTC.

This clone has just one count. The chain joins TRBV18 to TRBJ1-5; no definite D call. This CDR3 spans 12 amino acids. V was trimmed by 2 bases and J by 5 bases, leaving 4 bases between them. Germline assignment: CDR1 KGHSH and CDR2 LQKENI. The DNA of the CDR3 is TGTGCCAGCTCACCAGGGTATCAGCCCCAGCATTTT. This encodes CASSPGYQPQHF.

This chain uses TRBV29-1 with TRBJ2-1; 7 bases are a match to TRBD2. The CDR3 contains 11 residues. V lost 7 bases and J lost 10; bases outside the gene matches: 7. Germline V CDR1 and CDR2: SQVTM, ANQGSEA. Here the CDR3 reads CSAPQGGEQFF. The DNA for the CDR3 is TGCAGCGCCCCCCAGGGAGGGGAGCAGTTCTTC.

This chain links TRBV7-9 with TRBJ1-2; the match to TRBD1 covers 10 bases. The trim removed 3 bases at V and 4 bases at J, leaving 11 bases unmatched. This CDR3 has 17 residues. The germline V gene has CDR1 SEHNR and CDR2 FQNEAQ (reference sequence). The CDR3 loop reads CASSLESGTGDSYGYTF. The CDR3 region has the DNA TGTGCCAGCAGCTTGGAATCCGGGACAGGGGACTCCTATGGCTACACCTTC.

The chain employs TRBV6-5 and TRBJ2-7; a weak D match, TRBD2 (5 bases). CDR3 length: 14 amino acids. Germline V CDR1 and CDR2: MNHEY, SVGAGI. The V and J ends lost 0 bases and 0 bases respectively, with 6 bases between them. CDR3 loop: CASSYSGDSYEQYF. CDR3 nucleotides: TGTGCCAGCAGTTACTCCGGGGACTCCTACGAGCAGTACTTC.

The chain carries TRBV4-3 and TRBJ2-1; D not certain. With 0 bases removed from V and 0 bases from J, the gap between germline ends came to 9 bases. Germline-derived CDR1 and CDR2 are LGHNA and YSLEER. CDR3 length: 16 amino acids. In nucleotides, the CDR3 is TGCGCCAGCAGCCAAGATCGGCTGAGCTCCTACAATGAGCAGTTCTTC. Amino acid sequence: CASSQDRLSSYNEQFF.

The chain carries TRBV5-1 and TRBJ2-1; D is tentatively TRBD1 or TRBD2 (5 bases each). The length of the CDR3 is 16 residues. Germline V gene lookup returns CDR1 SGHRS and CDR2 YFSETQ. The V and J ends lost 0 bases and 1 base respectively, with 11 bases between them. CDR3 bases: TGCGCCAGCAGCTTGGATATCGGGGCGTCCTACAATGAGCAGTTCTTC. Amino acid sequence: CASSLDIGASYNEQFF.

This chain joins TRBV9 and TRBJ1-4; TRBD1 is a possible D gene (5 bases). Trimming removed 2 bases at V and 5 bases at J, with 10 bases between. This CDR3 has 14 residues. Germline V CDR1 and CDR2: SGDLS, YYNGEE. CDR3 protein: CASSVSGVNEKLFF. CDR3 DNA: TGTGCCAGCAGCGTGTCGGGGGTAAATGAAAAACTGTTTTTT.

The chain combines TRBV5-1 with TRBJ1-1; no reliable D call. The CDR3 has 14 amino acids. From germline, CDR1 is SGHRS and CDR2 YFSETQ. Trimming shortened V by 4 bases and J by 3 bases, and 13 bases separated the two germline ends. DNA for the CDR3: TGCGCCAGCAGCCCCCCCGAGGCCTACACTGAAGCTTTCTTT. It codes for CASSPPEAYTEAFF.

V is TRBV6-1 and J is TRBJ2-3, with 8 nucleotides matching TRBD2. Germline CDR1 and CDR2: MNHNS and SASEGT. The CDR3 length is 16 residues. The trim removed 0 bases at V and 3 bases at J, leaving 5 bases unmatched. In DNA form, the CDR3 reads TGTGCCAGCAGTGAAGCTCGGGGGGGAAGGACAGATACGCAGTATTTT. Protein: CASSEARGGRTDTQYF.

The chain has TRBV12-5 and TRBJ2-7; D remains unclear. Trimming removed 5 bases at V and 5 bases at J, with 25 bases between. Germline-derived CDR1 and CDR2 are LGHNT and FRNRAP. The CDR3 length is 17 residues. The CDR3 region is CASGPGLKGVSQDEQYF. CDR3 in DNA: TGTGCTAGTGGTCCTGGGCTGAAAGGAGTTTCTCAGGACGAGCAGTACTTC. The full variable domain, rest sourced from reference TRBV12-5 and TRBJ2-7, is DARVTQTPRHKVTEMGQEVTMRCQPILGHNTVFWYRQTMMQGLELLAYFRNRAPLDDSGMPKDRFSAEMPDATLATLKIQPSEPRDSAVYFCASGPGLKGVSQDEQYFGPGTRLTVT.

CDR3 amino acids: CASSLGQEAFF. The CDR3 coding sequence is TGCGCCAGCAGCTTGGGACAAGAAGCTTTCTTT. The chain links TRBV5-1 to TRBJ1-1; D ambiguous. Germline V gene lookup returns CDR1 SGHRS and CDR2 YFSETQ. This CDR3 is 11 amino acids long. V lost 0 bases and J lost 8, with 5 bases in between.

The rearrangement joins TRBV6-4 to TRBJ2-6; D tentatively fits TRBD1 or TRBD2 (5 bases each). The CDR3 loop spans 17 amino acids. The ends were cut back, 2 bases at V and 0 bases at J, with 11 bases in the middle. The germline V gene encodes CDR1 MRHNA and CDR2 SNTAGT. The CDR3 coding sequence is TGTGCCAGCAGTGACGATAGGGACGGCTCTGGGGCCAACGTCCTGACTTTC. The encoded protein is CASSDDRDGSGANVLTF.

The rearrangement joins TRBV9 to TRBJ2-7, with 8 bases fitting TRBD1. CDR1 and CDR2 (germline): SGDLS, YYNGEE. The J segment lost 5 bases and the V segment lost 4 bases, leaving 11 bases of the junction unmatched. The CDR3 has 15 residues. For the CDR3, the DNA is TGTGCCAGCAGCCCGACAGGGGCAAACGTCGACGAGCAGTACTTC. Its translation is CASSPTGANVDEQYF.

This chain joins TRBV23-1 and TRBJ1-2, with D unresolved. TRBV23-1 is known as an ORF, though its function is uncertain. The ends were cut back, 10 bases at V and 0 bases at J, with 9 bases in the middle. The CDR3 is 12 amino acids. In DNA form, the CDR3 reads TGCGCCACCCCCCCCTCTAACTATGGCTACACCTTC. This gives the protein CATPPSNYGYTF.

The rearrangement joins TRBV13 to TRBJ2-1, with D maybe TRBD2 (7 bases). Per the germline V gene, CDR1 is PRHDT and CDR2 is FYEKMQ (reference sequence). Trimming took off 1 base at V and 3 bases at J, with 13 bases between the two ends. The CDR3 contains 16 residues. The CDR3, as DNA: TGTGCCAGCAGCTTAGTTGGGGGGGCCCTCTACAATGAGCAGTTCTTC. Its translation: CASSLVGGALYNEQFF.

This clone was seen just once. The genes are TRBV7-9 and TRBJ1-2; D is undetermined. The germline V gene encodes CDR1 SEHNR and CDR2 FQNEAQ (reference sequence). V shed 4 bases and J shed 5 bases, with 11 bases lying between them. The CDR3 sequence is 13 residues long. The CDR3 protein is CASSYGLAYGYTF. The DNA for the CDR3 is TGTGCCAGCAGCTATGGTCTGGCTTATGGCTACACCTTC.